This record covers a single T cell receptor (beta chain). Its antigen is still unknown. This sample stems from a study of OX40 agonist ivuxolimab in advanced cancers. Whole-study context: Patients were 82.7% male with ages roughly 20 to 80, mean 60. Three patients got partial responses; one had hepatocellular carcinoma and two had cutaneous melanoma. Whole-study findings and limits: Among patients with partial responses at 0.1-3.0 mg/kg, clonal expansion was among the lowest.

Trimming cost V 4 bases and J 7 bases; bases outside gene matches: 2. The germline V gene encodes CDR1 SNHLY and CDR2 FYNNEI. This CDR3 has 13 residues. Produced via immunoSEQ multiplex PCR; TCRdb's table is partial and in-frame only. The table records tens of thousands of clones, 65% to 75% of them present only once. This TCR came from an adult with an advanced solid tumor such as melanoma, head and neck, liver or kidney cancer. The chain couples TRBV2 to TRBJ2-2; TRBD2 matches 8 bases. The source was CD4+ or CD8+ T cells sorted from blood, collected in a trial of the OX40 agonist ivuxolimab. CDR3 sequence: CASSGLAIGELFF. DNA for the CDR3: TGTGCCAGCAGTGGACTAGCGATCGGGGAGCTGTTTTTT. The variable domain in full, with the rest retrieved from reference TRBV2 and TRBJ2-2, is EPEVTQTPSHQVTQMGQEVILRCVPISNHLYFYWYRQILGQKVEFLVSFYNNEISEKSEIFDDQFSVERPDGSNFTLKIRSTKLEDSAMYFCASSGLAIGELFFGEGSRLTVL.